This is a list of T cell receptor beta chains from one sample in a study of blood T cells in healthy people across ages. TCRdb analysed the 5' RACE reads with MiXCR anew, one entry per CDR3 protein. Of fewer than 1 million distinct CDR3 sequences listed, under 45% are singletons. Sequences were obtained from blood. Receptors originate from a man aged 55 to 70 in good health. Both conserved end residues are part of each CDR3. Each record gives: CDR3 protein, V gene.

CASSTSPTGRTGELFF TRBV6-5
CASSLRAGINEQYF TRBV7-3
CASSLVGGSSYEQYF TRBV7-8
CSARMGQGIPNRDYEQYF TRBV20-1
CASTAGTFSYEQYF TRBV12-3/TRBV12-4
CASSYEGASYNEQYF TRBV6-6
CASSYWDGLSYTF TRBV6-5
CASSYRVTGGDEQFF TRBV6-6
CASSQRGTDTQYF TRBV4-3
CSARGWGGSYNSPLHF TRBV20-1
CASRVDSSYEQYF TRBV28
CASSHRDRNKEKLFF TRBV16
CAIGSRRVWNEQYF TRBV10-3
CASSLYPSGGAKLSVTQYF TRBV7-2
CASSQLNQGNEQYF TRBV4-3
CASSTGLAGGRADTQYF TRBV11-2
CASSSGGRGTGELFF TRBV13
CASSVGQGLSGELFF TRBV5-1
CASSLQDRVRVTKNIQYF TRBV28
CASSPGLAGATQYF TRBV7-3
CASSLTPAGVPFQETQYF TRBV7-3
CASSHTGDGETQYF TRBV3-1
CATSRNRETQYF TRBV15
CASSQDRVAGQIKTEAFF TRBV4-1
CASSQGVVDTQYF TRBV3-1
CASSLAAGGLDTQYF TRBV7-2
CASSLADWGADTQYF TRBV7-2
CASSHSGQSGANVLTF TRBV28
CSAVDGYEQYF TRBV20-1
CASRPPGLREQYF TRBV6-2/TRBV6-3
CASSPPAGESYNEQFF TRBV13
CASSQGASTGDNEQFF TRBV3-1
CASSLAGGVTDTQYF TRBV12-3/TRBV12-4
CASSLQGRVRGGITDTQYF TRBV7-2
CASNDRDGYTF TRBV6-2/TRBV6-3
CASETRAGSGGTQYF TRBV4-3
CASRATGLGVEYF TRBV6-1
CASSPNLGSYEQYF TRBV6-2/TRBV6-3
CASSLSGGTYEQYF TRBV7-8
CASSLGTGKNQPQHF TRBV7-2